Sequencing of this T cell receptor (beta chain) was carried out in a study of shared T cell receptors in the human thymus. The V gene lost 5 bases and the J gene lost 3 bases, with 10 bases spanning the gap. The V gene's germline CDR1 is MDHEN and CDR2 SYDVKM. There are 13 residues in the CDR3. The assay was immunoSEQ multiplex PCR, and TCRdb's table has in-frame clones only and misses some. The sample includes 500,000 to 850,000 clones, more than 75% seen only once; the top ten take over 0.008%. This same sample was also part of a study on human thymus T cells. That source adds: It was healthy Finnish infants having corrective surgery for congenital heart defects who were the donors. The thymus tissue came from resections taken during corrective heart surgery. Thymic and blood repertoires showed apparently biased V and J gene usage. There were highly overlapping thymic repertoires among unrelated individuals, as related research reported.

The rearrangement uses TRBV28 and TRBJ1-2; the D gene is possibly TRBD1 (5 bases). The sample was thymocytes. This clonotype was sampled from a boy less than two years old with a congenital heart defect. The CDR3 region is CASSQSGDYGYTF. CDR3 DNA sequence: TGTGCCAGCAGTCAGTCGGGGGACTATGGCTACACCTTC.